The 29 T cell receptor beta chains below all came from one sample that was sequenced in a study of OX40 agonist ivuxolimab in advanced cancers. The library relied on the immunoSEQ multiplex PCR assay. Held by TCRdb, this immuneACCESS table contains in-frame sequences only and omits some clones. Under half of the omission traces to an unresolved V gene where checked; the cause of the rest is unknown. The sample profile shows around 95,000 clones; approximately 90% of them were found once. The ten largest clones take up around 0.58% of the sample. Sample: CD4+ or CD8+ T cells sorted from blood, taken in a trial of the OX40 agonist ivuxolimab. The receptors were gathered from an adult with an advanced solid tumor such as melanoma, head and neck, liver or kidney cancer.

The chain carries TRBV5-4 and TRBJ2-7; 8 bases agree with TRBD1. CDR3 length equals 17 residues. CDR1 is SGHNT and CDR2 is YYREEE in the germline V gene (reference sequence). V lost 3 bases, J lost 7 bases, and 18 bases stayed unmatched. CDR3 nucleotide sequence: TGTGCCAGCAGCTCAGAAGGGACAGGTCCCCTTGTTGGTGAGCAGTACTTC. It specifies CASSSEGTGPLVGEQYF.

V gene TRBV7-9 combines with J gene TRBJ1-1; a weak D match, TRBD1 (6 bases). V was clipped by 1 base and J by 13 bases, with 13 bases between them. Per the germline V gene, CDR1 is SEHNR and CDR2 is FQNEAQ (reference sequence). The length of the CDR3 is 12 residues. Here the CDR3 reads CASSLEDSVGFF. The DNA of the CDR3 is TGTGCCAGCAGCTTAGAGGACAGCGTAGGTTTCTTT.

The rearrangement joins TRBV7-9 to TRBJ2-1, with 13 bases lining up with TRBD2. Germline loops: CDR1 SEHNR, CDR2 FQNEAQ (reference sequence). V shed 4 bases, J shed 10 bases, and the junction held 7 bases outside the gene matches. The CDR3 totals 15 residues. DNA of the CDR3: TGTGCCAGCAGCTCCCGACTAGCGGGAGGCCTAGAGCAGTTCTTC. Encoded protein: CASSSRLAGGLEQFF.

The chain couples TRBV11-3 to TRBJ2-7, with D uncertain. This CDR3 comprises 13 residues. Trimming cost V 0 bases and J 5 bases, with 8 bases left between them. Germline values: CDR1 SGHNT, CDR2 YENEEA. CDR3 nucleotides: TGTGCCAGCAGCTTAGAGTTGGGTCACGAGCAGTACTTC. This translates into CASSLELGHEQYF.

The chain joins TRBV6-5 to TRBJ2-7; 11 positions match TRBD2. The trim removed 6 bases at V and 5 bases at J, leaving 9 bases unmatched. Looked up from germline, CDR1 is MNHEY and CDR2 is SVGAGI. CDR3 length: 15 residues. Here the CDR3 reads CASRGTSGEVHEQYF. For the CDR3, the DNA is TGTGCCAGCAGGGGGACTAGCGGAGAGGTCCACGAGCAGTACTTC.

J is TRBJ1-2 and V is TRBV5-1; a possible D gene is TRBD1 (5 bases). Germline assignment: CDR1 SGHRS and CDR2 YFSETQ. Trimming stripped 2 bases from V and 7 bases from J, with 18 bases between. The CDR3 contains 15 residues. For the CDR3, the DNA is TGCGCCAGCAGCTTTACCGAAGCCGGGGGGAGTGGCTACACCTTC. It codes for CASSFTEAGGSGYTF.

V usage is TRBV7-2 and J usage is TRBJ2-7; 11 bases are shared with TRBD1. Trimming at V came to 3 bases and at J to 5 bases, leaving 6 bases not matched to a gene. The CDR3 has 15 residues. Germline CDR1 SGHTA, CDR2 FQGNSA. The CDR3 nucleotides are TGTGCCAGCAGCTTCCGGACAGGGGGCCGGGACGAGCAGTACTTC. Translating gives CASSFRTGGRDEQYF.

The chain couples TRBV4-1 to TRBJ2-3, with D tentatively TRBD2 (5 bases). The V gene's germline CDR1 is MGHRA and CDR2 YSYEKL. This CDR3 is built from 15 residues. Trimming cost V 4 bases and J 0 bases, with 11 bases left between them. The CDR3 loop reads CASSRTTKSTDTQYF. The CDR3 bases are TGCGCCAGCAGCCGAACGACTAAAAGCACAGATACGCAGTATTTT.

This clone was found once. The V gene is TRBV7-9, the J gene TRBJ1-5; D is unclear. There are 14 residues in the CDR3. Germline lookup yields CDR1 SEHNR and CDR2 FQNEAQ (reference sequence). Deletions cut 2 bases from V and 4 bases from J, with 9 bases between. The CDR3 here is CASSLNRENQPQHF. CDR3 bases: TGTGCCAGCAGCTTAAATCGAGAAAATCAGCCCCAGCATTTT.

The rearrangement links TRBV7-8 to TRBJ1-4, with 9 nucleotides matching TRBD1. The CDR3 contains 14 residues. Germline values: CDR1 SGHVS, CDR2 FQNEAQ. The V and J ends lost 4 bases and 7 bases, in that order; junction bases with no gene match: 4. As DNA, the CDR3 is TGTGCCAGCAGCTCACAGGGGGCGGGTGAAAAACTGTTTTTT. Protein product: CASSSQGAGEKLFF.

The chain couples TRBV18 to TRBJ1-1; D unclear. The germline V gene encodes CDR1 KGHSH and CDR2 LQKENI. This CDR3 has 13 residues. Deletions cut 4 bases from V and 3 bases from J, with 9 bases between. CDR3 DNA: TGTGCCAGCTCACAGACTCTGGACACTGAAGCTTTCTTT. It translates to CASSQTLDTEAFF.

The chain recombines TRBV6-5 with TRBJ2-5, with unresolved D. The CDR3 runs to 11 residues. Germline V CDR1 and CDR2: MNHEY, SVGAGI. V lost 2 bases, J lost 3 bases, and 1 base lay in between. The CDR3 nucleotides read TGTGCCAGCAGTTACGAAGAGACCCAGTACTTC. The encoded protein is CASSYEETQYF.

The chain links TRBV7-6 to TRBJ2-7, with D tentatively TRBD2 (6 bases). Looked up from germline, CDR1 is SGHVS and CDR2 is FNYEAQ. The CDR3 is made up of 14 amino acids. V gave up 0 bases and J gave up 8 bases, with 14 bases separating them. The CDR3 reads CASSLALRGGKQYF. In DNA, the CDR3 is TGTGCCAGCAGCTTAGCCTTAAGAGGAGGGAAGCAGTACTTC.

J is TRBJ2-5 and V is TRBV4-1; 9 bases are a match to TRBD2. The CDR3 has 14 amino acids. CDR1 and CDR2 (germline): MGHRA, YSYEKL. The trim removed 2 bases at V and 5 bases at J, leaving 3 bases unmatched. The CDR3 loop is CASSQYTSGETQYF. The DNA of the CDR3 is TGCGCCAGCAGCCAATATACTAGCGGGGAGACCCAGTACTTC.

The chain couples TRBV7-3 to TRBJ2-1; D gene unclear. CDR3 length equals 15 residues. Germline V CDR1 and CDR2: SGHTA, FQGTGA. Trimming removed 3 bases at V and 6 bases at J, with 15 bases between. CDR3 residues: CASSLTPGSTNEQFF. In DNA, the CDR3 is TGTGCCAGCAGCTTGACGCCTGGGTCAACCAATGAGCAGTTCTTC.

The CDR3, as DNA: TGTGCCAGCAGCCGAACCCGCACCGGGGAGCTGTTTTTT. It specifies CASSRTRTGELFF. The chain employs TRBV7-2 and TRBJ2-2; no firm D call. The CDR3 is 13 amino acids. The V end lost 5 bases, the J end lost 4 bases, and 8 bases lay between the germline ends. Germline loops: CDR1 SGHTA, CDR2 FQGNSA.

V is TRBV5-3 and J is TRBJ2-1, with D unclear. TRBV5-3 qualifies as an ORF whose function is uncertain. The CDR3 consists of 14 residues. V was shortened by 1 base and J by 6 bases, with 11 bases between the two germline ends. In DNA form, the CDR3 reads TGTGCCAGAAGCTTGTACAGCCAGATCAATGAGCAGTTCTTC. Translating it yields CARSLYSQINEQFF.

DNA of the CDR3: TGTGCCAGCAGCCCCCACAGGGGCACAGATACGCAGTATTTT. As protein: CASSPHRGTDTQYF. The chain has TRBV11-3 and TRBJ2-3, with D perhaps matching TRBD1 (6 bases). The length of the CDR3 is 14 residues. Deletions cut 5 bases from V and 1 base from J, with 10 bases between. CDR1 and CDR2 from the germline V gene are SGHNT and YENEEA.

V usage is TRBV18 and J usage is TRBJ2-2; D possibly corresponds to TRBD2 (5 bases). V was shortened by 4 bases and J by 7 bases, with 13 bases between the two germline ends. CDR1 and CDR2 (germline): KGHSH, LQKENI. The CDR3 sequence is 14 residues long. CDR3 region: CASSQPSGNGELFF. The CDR3 bases are TGTGCCAGCTCACAACCCTCCGGGAACGGGGAGCTGTTTTTT.

This rearrangement joins TRBV19 to TRBJ2-5; 7 bases line up with TRBD2. Germline trimming cut 2 bases from V and 5 bases from J; bases unmatched to any gene: 11. Germline CDR1 reads LNHDA; CDR2 reads SQIVND (reference sequence). This CDR3 has 16 residues. The CDR3 nucleotides are TGTGCCAGTAGTATACTACCTAGCGGAGAGGGGGAGACCCAGTACTTC. The encoded protein is CASSILPSGEGETQYF.

V and J are TRBV2 and TRBJ1-5; D unclear. The germline V gene encodes CDR1 SNHLY and CDR2 FYNNEI. The V gene lost 1 base and the J gene lost 6 bases, with 13 bases spanning the gap. The CDR3 consists of 15 residues. The CDR3 here is CASSEVSGSGQPQHF. In DNA, the CDR3 is TGTGCCAGCAGTGAAGTAAGCGGCTCCGGTCAGCCCCAGCATTTT. Together with reference TRBV2 and TRBJ1-5, the CDR3 gives the full variable domain: EPEVTQTPSHQVTQMGQEVILRCVPISNHLYFYWYRQILGQKVEFLVSFYNNEISEKSEIFDDQFSVERPDGSNFTLKIRSTKLEDSAMYFCASSEVSGSGQPQHFGDGTRLSIL.

V usage is TRBV7-6 and J usage is TRBJ1-2; unclear D gene. Deletions cut 6 bases from V and 4 bases from J, with 12 bases between. The CDR3 contains 13 residues. Germline CDR1 is SGHVS and CDR2 is FNYEAQ. CDR3 residues: CASSWGGSYGYTF. The CDR3 nucleotides read TGTGCCAGCAGTTGGGGAGGATCCTATGGCTACACCTTC.

This chain joins TRBV14 and TRBJ1-3, with D possibly being TRBD1 (5 bases). The V and J ends lost 0 bases and 3 bases respectively, with 9 bases between them. Germline V lookup: CDR1 SGHDN, CDR2 FVKESK. The CDR3 length is 15 residues. The CDR3 here is CASSQDWGIGNTIYF. The CDR3 nucleotides read TGTGCCAGCAGCCAAGACTGGGGGATTGGAAACACCATATATTTT. The full variable domain, its missing parts supplied by reference TRBV14 and TRBJ1-3, is EAGVTQFPSHSVIEKGQTVTLRCDPISGHDNLYWYRRVMGKEIKFLLHFVKESKQDESGMPNNRFLAERTGGTYSTLKVQPAELEDSGVYFCASSQDWGIGNTIYFGEGSWLTVV.

V gene TRBV25-1 combines with J gene TRBJ2-1, with D hard to call. CDR3 length equals 14 residues. V lost 3 bases and J 5 bases, leaving 11 bases between the germline ends. Looked up from germline, CDR1 is MGHDK and CDR2 is SYGVNS. CDR3 DNA sequence: TGTGCCAGCAGTGATGAGCTGGAGAACAATGAGCAGTTCTTC. Residues: CASSDELENNEQFF.

The gene calls are TRBV4-3 and TRBJ1-3; 7 bases map to TRBD1. The CDR3 has 15 residues. Germline V gene sequence: CDR1 LGHNA, CDR2 YSLEER. V trimming: 5 bases; J trimming: 2 bases; junction bases outside the gene matches: 6. CDR3 coding DNA: TGCGCCAGCAGCAGAGGGGGCACGCCTGGAAACACCATATATTTT. As protein: CASSRGGTPGNTIYF.

V and J are TRBV28 and TRBJ1-2, with unresolved D. Trimming took off 6 bases at V and 2 bases at J, with 7 bases between the two ends. The germline V gene has CDR1 MDHEN and CDR2 SYDVKM. This CDR3 has 12 residues. CDR3 region: CASRTANYGYTF. CDR3 in DNA: TGTGCCAGCAGGACCGCAAACTATGGCTACACCTTC.

The CDR3 loop is CASSRGTPPSNEQFF. CDR3 bases: TGCGCCAGCAGCCGGGGGACCCCCCCATCCAATGAGCAGTTCTTC. The rearrangement uses TRBV4-1 and TRBJ2-1; D is possibly TRBD1 or TRBD2 (5 bases each). The CDR3 consists of 15 residues. Germline V lookup: CDR1 MGHRA, CDR2 YSYEKL. V lost 4 bases and J lost 6, with 16 bases in between.

The V gene is TRBV7-9, the J gene TRBJ1-1; unclear D gene. Germline CDR1 reads SEHNR; CDR2 reads FQNEAQ (reference sequence). The CDR3 is 14 residues long. V was trimmed by 1 base and J by 1 base, leaving 7 bases between them. The CDR3 sequence is CASSLEQSNTEAFF. In nucleotides, the CDR3 is TGTGCCAGCAGCTTAGAACAGTCGAACACTGAAGCTTTCTTT.

This chain links TRBV10-3 with TRBJ2-7; D perhaps matches TRBD2 (6 bases). V was trimmed by 3 bases and J by 3 bases, leaving 15 bases between them. The CDR3 has 15 residues. Germline-derived CDR1 and CDR2 are ENHRY and SYGVKD. The CDR3 DNA reads TGTGCCATCAGTGATAACTCCCTGCGGGGCTACGAGCAGTACTTC. Protein sequence: CAISDNSLRGYEQYF.